The 26 T cell receptor beta chains below all came from one sample that was sequenced in a study of Ad26.COV2.S vaccination and SARS-CoV-2 variants. The treatment: 15 to 20 received Ad26.COV2.S at low or high dose, single or two shots; 5 received placebo; per-sample allocation not given. Sampling was done on day 63 after the first vaccine or placebo injection. Generated by immunoSEQ multiplex PCR, the TCRdb table keeps only in-frame clones and is missing some. The table has some 320,000 clones, around four fifths seen once. The specimen was peripheral blood, collected in a trial of Ad26.COV2.S vaccine versus placebo. The receptors derive from a person between 18 and 65 years old who received the Ad26.COV2.S COVID-19 vaccine or a placebo.

As DNA, the CDR3 is TGTGCCAGTAGTTTAGCGGGGATCTACAATGAGCAGTTCTTC. As protein: CASSLAGIYNEQFF. The gene calls are TRBV19 and TRBJ2-1; TRBD2 matches 8 bases. The CDR3 has 14 amino acids. Trimming cost V 5 bases and J 3 bases; bases outside gene matches: 3. CDR1 and CDR2 from the germline V gene are LNHDA and SQIVND (reference sequence).

For the CDR3, the DNA is TGTGCCAGCAGCTTGGACAGGGAGAGGATTCGAATTGAGCCCCAGCATTTT. Amino acids: CASSLDRERIRIEPQHF. The chain combines TRBV7-3 with TRBJ1-5; the match to TRBD1 covers 8 bases. CDR1 is SGHTA, CDR2 FQGTGA, per germline. V was clipped by 3 bases and J by 8 bases; unmatched bases: 15. The CDR3 covers 17 residues.

The V gene is TRBV28, the J gene TRBJ1-2; 10 bases match TRBD1. The CDR3 is 14 amino acids. CDR1 is MDHEN, CDR2 SYDVKM, per germline. Losses at the gene ends were 5 bases for V and 5 bases for J; bases not matched to a gene: 5. DNA for the CDR3: TGTGCCAGCAGTCCCGGGACAGGGGTTTATGGCTACACCTTC. It codes for CASSPGTGVYGYTF.

This rearrangement joins TRBV7-9 to TRBJ2-5, with 10 bases identical to TRBD1. This CDR3 spans 15 amino acids. V was clipped by 5 bases and J by 5 bases; unmatched bases: 8. The germline V gene encodes CDR1 SEHNR and CDR2 FQNEAQ (reference sequence). The CDR3 coding sequence is TGTGCCAGCAGCCCCGGACAGGGGGGGTTCGAGACCCAGTACTTC. It is translated as CASSPGQGGFETQYF.

The chain recombines TRBV27 with TRBJ1-3, with TRBD1 identical over 9 bases. CDR1 is MNHEY and CDR2 is SMNVEV in the germline V gene (reference sequence). V lost 5 bases and J lost 4; bases outside the gene matches: 9. CDR3 size: 16 residues. The CDR3 protein is CASSPLNRGLGNTIYF. DNA of the CDR3: TGTGCCAGCAGTCCACTCAACAGGGGGCTAGGAAACACCATATATTTT.

The gene calls are TRBV5-6 and TRBJ2-7, with D possibly TRBD1 on 5 matching bases. The CDR3 runs to 14 residues. The ends were cut back, 0 bases at V and 0 bases at J, with 7 bases in the middle. The germline V gene has CDR1 SGHDT and CDR2 YYEEEE. The CDR3 loop is CASSLAGRSYEQYF. CDR3 DNA sequence: TGTGCCAGCAGCTTGGCAGGGCGCTCCTACGAGCAGTACTTC.

V and J are TRBV3-1 (or the pseudogene TRBV3-2) and TRBJ1-2; 10 nucleotides align to TRBD1. The V segment lost 2 bases and the J segment 6 bases; nucleotides outside the gene matches: 15. This CDR3 has 18 amino acids. Germline V gives CDR1 LGHDT, CDR2 YNNKEL (reference sequence). CDR3 DNA sequence: TGTGCCAGCAGCCAATCGGGTACAGCGATGACAGGGGGCGATGGCTACACCTTC. It yields the protein CASSQSGTAMTGGDGYTF.

V gene TRBV27 combines with J gene TRBJ2-3; either TRBD1 or TRBD2 may fit D (6 bases each). V was shortened by 3 bases and J by 1 base, with 11 bases between the two germline ends. This CDR3 spans 15 amino acids. Germline-derived CDR1 and CDR2 are MNHEY and SMNVEV (reference sequence). This CDR3 is CASSLGGSGTDTQYF. The CDR3 DNA reads TGTGCCAGCAGTTTGGGGGGCTCTGGCACAGATACGCAGTATTTT.

V and J are TRBV27 and TRBJ2-7; D unresolved. V lost 4 bases and J lost 0, with 13 bases in between. The CDR3 is made up of 15 amino acids. Germline-derived CDR1 and CDR2 are MNHEY and SMNVEV (reference sequence). CDR3 region: CASSWYPPSSYEQYF. The DNA of the CDR3 is TGTGCCAGCAGTTGGTATCCCCCAAGCTCCTACGAGCAGTACTTC.

The chain employs TRBV11-2 and TRBJ2-3, with D possibly matching TRBD1 (5 bases). CDR1 is SGHAT and CDR2 is FQNNGV in the germline V gene. The CDR3 has 14 amino acids. V dropped 2 bases and J dropped 8 bases, with 14 bases sitting between them. CDR3: CASSLNAGSGTQYF. CDR3 in DNA: TGTGCCAGCAGCTTAAATGCAGGGTCCGGTACGCAGTATTTT.

The chain recombines TRBV3-1 (or the pseudogene TRBV3-2) with TRBJ2-5; no clear D gene. Germline CDR1 LGHDT, CDR2 YNNKEL (reference sequence). Trimming removed 0 bases from V and 4 bases from J, with 9 bases in between. The CDR3 spans 14 residues. The CDR3 loop is CASSQDWAGETQYF. The CDR3 DNA reads TGTGCCAGCAGCCAAGACTGGGCAGGAGAGACCCAGTACTTC.

The chain is built from TRBV9 and TRBJ2-2; no clear D gene. CDR1 SGDLS and CDR2 YYNGEE come from the germline V gene. The CDR3 sequence is 13 residues long. The V end lost 3 bases, the J end lost 7 bases, and 10 bases lay between the germline ends. The CDR3 coding sequence is TGTGCCAGCAGCGCCCGGACGTTCGGGGAGCTGTTTTTT. Protein sequence: CASSARTFGELFF.

In its sample, this clone was seen once. The rearrangement joins TRBV11-3 to TRBJ1-4; 11 bases agree with TRBD1. This CDR3 spans 14 amino acids. The V gene's germline CDR1 is SGHNT and CDR2 YENEEA. V shed 5 bases, J shed 7 bases, and the junction held 3 bases outside the gene matches. CDR3 sequence reads: CASSTGQGGEKLFF. CDR3 bases: TGTGCCAGCAGCACGGGACAGGGGGGTGAAAAACTGTTTTTT.

This rearrangement joins TRBV30 to TRBJ1-2; tentative D call: TRBD1 (5 bases). Germline V gene data show CDR1 as GTSNPN and CDR2 as SVGIG (reference sequence). Trimming took off 0 bases at V and 4 bases at J, with 12 bases between the two ends. The CDR3 runs to 14 residues. Here the CDR3 DNA reads TGTGCCTGGAGTGTGAAACAGGATGGCTATGGCTACACCTTC. Translating gives CAWSVKQDGYGYTF.

The sample holds a few counts of this clone. J is TRBJ2-3 and V is TRBV11-3; D gene ambiguous. The length of the CDR3 is 14 residues. The V end lost 0 bases, the J end lost 0 bases, and 4 bases lay between the germline ends. Germline-derived CDR1 and CDR2 are SGHNT and YENEEA. The CDR3 bases are TGTGCCAGCAGCTTAGATCAGAGCACAGATACGCAGTATTTT. Its translation is CASSLDQSTDTQYF. The complete variable domain, with remaining parts taken from reference TRBV11-3 and TRBJ2-3, reads EAGVVQSPRYKIIEKKQPVAFWCNPISGHNTLYWYLQNLGQGPELLIRYENEEAVDDSQLPKDRFSAERLKGVDSTLKIQPAELGDSAVYLCASSLDQSTDTQYFGPGTRLTVL.

J is TRBJ2-5 and V is TRBV7-2; D uncertain. Germline V lookup: CDR1 SGHTA, CDR2 FQGNSA. The CDR3 is 12 residues long. V dropped 2 bases and J dropped 6 bases, with 7 bases sitting between them. The CDR3: CASSLPSKTQYF. CDR3 nucleotides: TGTGCCAGCAGCTTACCGAGTAAGACCCAGTACTTC. The whole variable domain, filled in from reference TRBV7-2 and TRBJ2-5, reads GAGVSQSPSNKVTEKGKDVELRCDPISGHTALYWYRQSLGQGLEFLIYFQGNSAPDKSGLPSDRFSAERTGGSVSTLTIQRTQQEDSAVYLCASSLPSKTQYFGPGTRLLVL.

The chain uses TRBV19 and TRBJ2-5; D may be TRBD2 (7 bases). In germline, CDR1 is LNHDA, CDR2 SQIVND (reference sequence). Trimming left V 3 bases short and J 2 bases short, with 16 bases between. This CDR3 comprises 16 residues. CDR3 nucleotides: TGTGCCAGTAGTATCGGACCACAGGGAGGGCAAGAGACCCAGTACTTC. Its protein is CASSIGPQGGQETQYF.

The gene calls are TRBV11-1 and TRBJ1-1, with no clear D. In germline, CDR1 is SGHAT, CDR2 FQDESV (reference sequence). Trimming removed 4 bases at V and 1 base at J, with 13 bases between. This CDR3 is 15 amino acids long. The CDR3 DNA reads TGTGCCAGCAGCTCCTACGGACCGGAGAACACTGAAGCTTTCTTT. Translating it yields CASSSYGPENTEAFF.

The rearrangement links TRBV11-1 to TRBJ2-5; TRBD2 is a possible D gene (7 bases). Germline V lookup: CDR1 SGHAT, CDR2 FQDESV (reference sequence). The CDR3 sequence is 15 residues long. V shed 10 bases and J shed 5 bases, with 23 bases lying between them. The CDR3 spells CATSRGGVAGETQYF. In DNA form, the CDR3 reads TGTGCCACCTCAAGGGGGGGAGTCGCAGGGGAGACCCAGTACTTC.

V gene TRBV7-6 combines with J gene TRBJ2-2, with 9 bases matching TRBD2. Trimming took 5 bases from V and 4 from J; bases not matched to a gene: 8. The CDR3 sequence is 16 residues long. CDR1 and CDR2 from the germline V gene are SGHVS and FNYEAQ. CDR3 sequence (DNA): TGTGCCAGCAGCCTGCGGGAGGGGGGCGGCACCGGGGAGCTGTTTTTT. Translated: CASSLREGGGTGELFF.

Turning to this clone: The junction differs from germline at one of its ends, possibly a read error. V usage is TRBV5-1 and J usage is TRBJ2-7; 9 bases line up with TRBD1. The CDR3 sequence is 15 residues long. Germline lookup yields CDR1 SGHRS and CDR2 YFSETQ. DNA of the CDR3: TGCGCCAGCAGCTTGCCACCACCGGGACAGGGATCTCCCTCGTTC. It specifies CASSLPPPGQGSPSF.

The CDR3: CASSLGTGLNTEAFF. The DNA for the CDR3 is TGCGCCAGCAGCTTGGGGACAGGACTGAACACTGAAGCTTTCTTT. The chain has TRBV5-1 and TRBJ1-1; 7 bases agree with TRBD1. Germline values: CDR1 SGHRS, CDR2 YFSETQ. V lost 0 bases and J lost 0; bases outside the gene matches: 2. The CDR3 totals 15 residues.

The chain carries TRBV19 and TRBJ1-5; 9 bases are a match to TRBD1. V shed 5 bases, J shed 5 bases, and the junction held 7 bases outside the gene matches. The CDR3 covers 15 residues. Germline V gene data show CDR1 as LNHDA and CDR2 as SQIVND (reference sequence). CDR3 amino acids: CASSGTGGFDQPQHF. CDR3 nucleotide sequence: TGTGCCAGTAGTGGAACAGGGGGCTTCGATCAGCCCCAGCATTTT.

The gene calls are TRBV18 and TRBJ2-3, with 16 bases fitting TRBD2. The germline CDR1 and CDR2 sequences are KGHSH and LQKENI. The V gene end was trimmed by 6 bases and the J gene end by 5 bases; junction bases not matched to a gene: 5. The length of the CDR3 is 16 residues. CDR3 DNA: TGTGCCAGCTCGCCGGGACTAGCGGGGGGGATAGATACGCAGTATTTT. This codes for CASSPGLAGGIDTQYF.

V and J are TRBV19 and TRBJ1-1, with D hard to call. Germline V gene sequence: CDR1 LNHDA, CDR2 SQIVND (reference sequence). There are 15 residues in the CDR3. Trimming stripped 1 base from V and 5 bases from J, with 14 bases between. CDR3 DNA sequence: TGTGCCAGTAGTATAGTGAGTGGCACGGGAACTGAAGCTTTCTTT. It encodes CASSIVSGTGTEAFF.

The CDR3: CASSQAGGNNYGYTF. CDR3 coding DNA: TGCGCCAGCAGCCAAGCCGGGGGAAATAACTATGGCTACACCTTC. This rearrangement joins TRBV4-1 to TRBJ1-2, with D possibly matching TRBD1 (5 bases). CDR3 length: 15 amino acids. The V gene lost 1 base and the J gene lost 1 base, with 10 bases spanning the gap. Looked up from germline, CDR1 is MGHRA and CDR2 is YSYEKL.